This entry lists 28 T cell receptor beta chains sequenced from one sample in a study of beta chain features in type 1 diabetes. Study results and limitations: Moderate yet significant TCRB CDR3 shortening was seen in Type 1 diabetes patients in all four CD4+ subsets.

Their antigen targets remain unknown. Since all of the isolated RNA was reverse transcribed, expressed TCRB transcripts were what got sequenced. Libraries were prepared by immunoSEQ multiplex PCR; TCRdb keeps only in-frame clonotypes and omits some of them. The data hold under 850,000 clones, with roughly 12% observed a single time. Sequencing was carried out using naive CD4+ T cells from blood. All receptors derive from a man younger than 35 with type 1 diabetes.

This clone has only a few counts. J is TRBJ2-7 and V is TRBV25-1, with no clear D. Trimming removed 3 bases from V and 0 bases from J, with 9 bases in between. Germline CDR1 and CDR2: MGHDK and SYGVNS. The CDR3 has 14 residues. CDR3 coding DNA: TGTGCCAGCAGTGACCCTCAGAGCTCCTACGAGCAGTACTTC. Residues: CASSDPQSSYEQYF.

The chain is built from TRBV5-1 and TRBJ2-1, with D perhaps TRBD2 (5 bases). CDR1 is SGHRS, CDR2 YFSETQ, per germline. The CDR3 spans 14 residues. Trimming pared 2 bases from V and 8 bases from J, leaving 14 bases between. The CDR3 nucleotides read TGCGCCAGCAGCTTCCGAGAGGGTGGCGATGAGCAGTTCTTC. It yields the protein CASSFREGGDEQFF.

The V call is TRBV6-4, the J call TRBJ2-6; 10 bases map to TRBD1. The germline V gene encodes CDR1 MRHNA and CDR2 SNTAGT. V lost 0 bases and J lost 0; bases outside the gene matches: 2. The CDR3 runs to 18 residues. This chain's CDR3 is CASSDSGQGNSGANVLTF. CDR3 nucleotides: TGTGCCAGCAGTGACTCGGGACAGGGGAACTCTGGGGCCAACGTCCTGACTTTC.

CDR3 nucleotide sequence: TGTGCCACAACAGATAGCAATCAGCCCCAGCATTTT. Protein sequence: CATTDSNQPQHF. The chain uses TRBV10-3 and TRBJ1-5, with D unclear. Trimming removed 10 bases at V and 0 bases at J, with 7 bases between. This CDR3 has 12 amino acids. Per germline, CDR1 ENHRY and CDR2 SYGVKD.

This clone was picked up a small number of times. The V and J genes are TRBV29-1 and TRBJ2-5; D perhaps matches TRBD2 (5 bases). Trimming pared 6 bases from V and 2 bases from J, leaving 13 bases between. There are 13 residues in the CDR3. Germline assignment: CDR1 SQVTM and CDR2 ANQGSEA. The CDR3 DNA sequence: TGCAGCGTCGGACCGGGATTACAAGAGACCCAGTACTTC. This encodes CSVGPGLQETQYF. The variable domain in full, with the rest retrieved from reference TRBV29-1 and TRBJ2-5, is SAVISQKPSRDICQRGTSLTIQCQVDSQVTMMFWYRQQPGQSLTLIATANQGSEATYESGFVIDKFPISRPNLTFSTLTVSNMSPEDSSIYLCSVGPGLQETQYFGPGTRLLVL.

This clone was detected a few times. The chain is built from TRBV6-1 and TRBJ2-7, with 8 bases aligning to TRBD1. The CDR3 is made up of 14 amino acids. V was clipped by 5 bases and J by 5 bases; unmatched bases: 8. The germline CDR1 and CDR2 sequences are MNHNS and SASEGT. The CDR3 DNA reads TGTGCCAGCAGTTTCCAGGGGGCGGTCCACGAGCAGTACTTC. This sequence encodes CASSFQGAVHEQYF.

The V call is TRBV27, the J call TRBJ2-6, with 8 bases lining up with TRBD1. Germline CDR1 reads MNHEY; CDR2 reads SMNVEV (reference sequence). The CDR3 is made up of 19 amino acids. J was trimmed by 0 bases and V by 2 bases; bases with no gene match: 9. CDR3 DNA: TGTGCCAGCAGTTTAAAGGGCCGGACAGGGTTCTCTGGGGCCAACGTCCTGACTTTC. Protein product: CASSLKGRTGFSGANVLTF.

This clone was counted between two and nine times. V is TRBV30 and J is TRBJ1-1; D perhaps matches TRBD1 (5 bases). This CDR3 has 15 residues. V was clipped by 4 bases and J by 4 bases, with 19 bases between them. Germline lookup yields CDR1 GTSNPN and CDR2 SVGIG (reference sequence). CDR3 residues: CAWILRKGSGTEAFF. For the CDR3, the DNA is TGTGCCTGGATCTTACGTAAGGGGTCTGGCACTGAAGCTTTCTTT.

This clone was counted only a few times. The J gene is TRBJ1-5, the V gene TRBV30, with TRBD1 as a possible D gene (6 bases). Trimming removed 5 bases from V and 2 bases from J, with 13 bases in between. CDR1 and CDR2 from the germline V gene are GTSNPN and SVGIG (reference sequence). The CDR3 sequence is 14 residues long. DNA for the CDR3: TGTGCCTGGGATCAGGGGAGCGGCAATCAGCCCCAGCATTTT. Amino acid sequence: CAWDQGSGNQPQHF.

The chain combines TRBV19 with TRBJ1-2; no definite D call. The germline V gene has CDR1 LNHDA and CDR2 SQIVND (reference sequence). CDR3 length equals 16 residues. The V end was cut by 7 bases, the J end by 1 base, with 19 bases between. DNA for the CDR3: TGTGCCAGTACCCGCACCCTGACGGATAGTAACTATGGCTACACCTTC. This sequence encodes CASTRTLTDSNYGYTF.

This chain connects TRBV29-1 to TRBJ1-2; 9 positions match TRBD1. This CDR3 spans 16 amino acids. CDR1 and CDR2 (germline): SQVTM, ANQGSEA. Trimming took 5 bases from V and 6 from J; bases not matched to a gene: 16. The CDR3 region is CSVWYPGQGLANGYTF. DNA of the CDR3: TGCAGCGTTTGGTACCCGGGACAGGGCCTCGCCAATGGCTACACCTTC.

The CDR3 loop is CSVCTTGGDYTF. The CDR3 nucleotides are TGCAGCGTCTGCACCACAGGGGGAGACTACACCTTC. V is TRBV29-1 and J is TRBJ1-2; 8 nucleotides line up with TRBD1. The J segment lost 10 bases and the V segment lost 6 bases, leaving 10 bases of the junction unmatched. The germline V gene has CDR1 SQVTM and CDR2 ANQGSEA. The CDR3 has 12 amino acids.

This clone has more than one count but fewer than ten. This chain links TRBV7-2 with TRBJ2-1; D perhaps matches TRBD2 (5 bases). Germline-derived CDR1 and CDR2 are SGHTA and FQGNSA. Deletions cut 8 bases from V and 0 bases from J, with 11 bases between. The CDR3 totals 14 residues. CDR3 sequence reads: CASGGGGSYNEQFF. CDR3 bases: TGTGCCAGCGGAGGTGGTGGCTCCTACAATGAGCAGTTCTTC.

The V and J genes are TRBV6-5 and TRBJ1-2; D unresolved. This CDR3 is built from 16 residues. Germline CDR1 MNHEY, CDR2 SVGAGI. Between the trimmed V and J ends, which lost 0 bases and 2 bases, there was a span of 13 bases. The CDR3 loop reads CASSYSMLRGNYGYTF. In DNA, the CDR3 is TGTGCCAGCAGTTACTCGATGCTCCGCGGGAACTATGGCTACACCTTC.

This clone occurred a few times. The rearrangement links TRBV7-9 to TRBJ1-2, with D possibly being TRBD1 (5 bases). The germline V gene has CDR1 SEHNR and CDR2 FQNEAQ (reference sequence). The ends were cut back, 5 bases at V and 6 bases at J, with 13 bases in the middle. This CDR3 is 13 amino acids long. CDR3 DNA sequence: TGTGCCAGCAGCCTAACCGGGACGGATGGCTACACCTTC. This sequence encodes CASSLTGTDGYTF.

CDR3 in DNA: TGTGCCTGCAATGACAGGGGAAGTACCGGGGAGCTGTTTTTT. Protein: CACNDRGSTGELFF. V gene TRBV30 combines with J gene TRBJ2-2; the match to TRBD1 covers 8 bases. Germline V gene sequence: CDR1 GTSNPN, CDR2 SVGIG (reference sequence). There are 14 residues in the CDR3. The J segment lost 5 bases and the V segment lost 6 bases, leaving 8 bases of the junction unmatched.

In this sample, this clone turned up a few times. The V and J genes are TRBV11-1 and TRBJ2-1; TRBD1 matches at 12 bases. CDR1 is SGHAT, CDR2 FQDESV, per germline (reference sequence). This CDR3 comprises 14 residues. V was pared by 3 bases and J by 9 bases, with 3 bases of the junction left unmatched. The CDR3 reads CASSFQGQGAEQFF. The CDR3 DNA follows: TGTGCCAGCAGCTTTCAGGGACAGGGGGCTGAGCAGTTCTTC.

There are a few counts of this clone. The chain has TRBV9 and TRBJ1-6; tentatively, D is TRBD1 (6 bases). Germline-derived CDR1 and CDR2 are SGDLS and YYNGEE. Deletions cut 3 bases from V and 5 bases from J, with 18 bases between. The length of the CDR3 is 17 residues. CDR3 in DNA: TGTGCCAGCAGCGCCTCGACGGGGGCCCTCAATAATTCACCCCTCCACTTT. Translation: CASSASTGALNNSPLHF.

The chain carries TRBV23-1 and TRBJ1-6; D is uncertain. TRBV23-1 is assigned to the ORF class and has an uncertain function. Trimming shortened V by 4 bases and J by 0 bases, and 7 bases separated the two germline ends. The CDR3 runs 15 residues. CDR3 loop: CASSLGSSYNSPLHF. The CDR3 bases are TGCGCCAGCAGTCTTGGCAGCTCCTATAATTCACCCCTCCACTTT.

This clone turned up a few times. The rearrangement links TRBV13 to TRBJ1-1, with 12 bases aligning to TRBD1. CDR1 is PRHDT, CDR2 FYEKMQ, per germline (reference sequence). This CDR3 has 19 amino acids. V shed 5 bases and J 1 base; nucleotides not matched to a gene: 14. CDR3 in amino acids: CASSPPFPGQGAKNTEAFF. As DNA, the CDR3 is TGTGCCAGCAGCCCCCCTTTCCCGGGACAGGGGGCTAAGAACACTGAAGCTTTCTTT.

The chain joins TRBV2 to TRBJ1-1, with D tentatively TRBD1 (6 bases). This CDR3 is 13 amino acids long. Deletions cut 7 bases from V and 5 bases from J, with 14 bases between. CDR1 and CDR2 from the germline V gene are SNHLY and FYNNEI. DNA of the CDR3: TGTGCCAGCAAGGGGGAGGAGGGGACTGAAGCTTTCTTT. Translated: CASKGEEGTEAFF.

This clone showed up just a few times. J is TRBJ2-3 and V is TRBV7-2; D perhaps matches TRBD2 (6 bases). Germline-derived CDR1 and CDR2 are SGHTA and FQGNSA. The CDR3 loop spans 16 amino acids. The V gene lost 4 bases and the J gene lost 0 bases, with 14 bases spanning the gap. The DNA of the CDR3 is TGTGCCAGCAGCTCGGGGGTGCGAGAGAGCACAGATACGCAGTATTTT. Protein sequence: CASSSGVRESTDTQYF.

This clone appeared a few times. V gene TRBV2 combines with J gene TRBJ2-1, with 9 bases fitting TRBD2. V gave up 5 bases and J gave up 0 bases; unmatched junction bases: 17. Germline values: CDR1 SNHLY, CDR2 FYNNEI. The CDR3 has 20 amino acids. CDR3 sequence: CASSPLESSGAPSSYNEQFF. The CDR3 nucleotides read TGTGCCAGCAGTCCCCTGGAATCTAGCGGGGCCCCGAGCTCCTACAATGAGCAGTTCTTC.

This clone has only a few counts. The chain's CDR3 is CAIRDHEHYGYTF. CDR3 bases: TGTGCCATCAGGGACCATGAGCACTATGGCTACACCTTC. The chain links TRBV10-3 to TRBJ1-2, with no clear D. The germline CDR1 and CDR2 sequences are ENHRY and SYGVKD. The CDR3 has 13 amino acids. The V end lost 6 bases, the J end lost 3 bases, and 11 bases lay between the germline ends.

This clone was seen only a few times. J is TRBJ1-1 and V is TRBV27, with TRBD1 identical over 9 bases. This CDR3 comprises 16 residues. The V gene's germline CDR1 is MNHEY and CDR2 SMNVEV (reference sequence). After removal of 5 bases from V and 4 bases from J, the junction contained 11 bases not matched to a gene. The CDR3: CASSGGQGFGGTEAFF. The CDR3 nucleotides are TGTGCCAGCAGTGGGGGACAGGGCTTTGGTGGCACTGAAGCTTTCTTT.

This clone has a handful of counts. V is TRBV28 and J is TRBJ2-7; tentative D call: TRBD2 (6 bases). There are 14 residues in the CDR3. Trimming pared 2 bases from V and 7 bases from J, leaving 15 bases between. Germline values: CDR1 MDHEN, CDR2 SYDVKM. In DNA, the CDR3 is TGTGCCAGCAGTTTAGCCCCGGGGGAGGTTGAGCAGTACTTC. It specifies CASSLAPGEVEQYF.

A few counts support this clone. The rearrangement links TRBV25-1 to TRBJ2-3; no firm D call. This CDR3 is built from 16 residues. V was clipped by 3 bases and J by 0 bases, with 13 bases between them. Germline V lookup: CDR1 MGHDK, CDR2 SYGVNS. The CDR3 sequence is CASSDPSGPSTDTQYF. For the CDR3, the DNA is TGTGCCAGCAGTGACCCCTCTGGGCCGAGCACAGATACGCAGTATTTT.

There are many counts of this clone. The V and J genes are TRBV10-3 and TRBJ2-5; the D is unclear. CDR1 is ENHRY, CDR2 SYGVKD, per germline. The CDR3 consists of 11 residues. V lost 10 bases, J lost 2 bases, and 8 bases lay in between. The DNA for the CDR3 is TGTGCCACAAGGGTTCAAGAGACCCAGTACTTC. This gives the protein CATRVQETQYF.